One and the same sample provided the 6 T cell receptor beta chains below, sequenced in a study of cytomegalovirus exposure and HLA in healthy donors. Primers: 60 Vbeta forward and 13 Jbeta reverse. The assay was immunoSEQ multiplex PCR, and TCRdb's table has in-frame clones only and misses some. The sample carries some 170,000 clones, about 75% recorded once. The sequenced material came from PBMCs. All receptors come from a man aged 40-55 years in good health and CMV-seropositive.

The genes are TRBV5-5 and TRBJ1-1, with D perhaps matching TRBD1 (5 bases). The V and J ends lost 2 bases and 4 bases respectively, with 9 bases between them. CDR1 SGHKS and CDR2 YYEKEE come from the germline V gene (reference sequence). CDR3 size: 13 residues. The CDR3 DNA reads as TGTGCCAGCAGCTTTCAGGGACTCACTGAAGCTTTCTTT. Translation: CASSFQGLTEAFF.

This clone showed up just a few times. The chain is built from TRBV6-1 and TRBJ1-1; possible D gene TRBD1, 6 bases. Germline V gene lookup returns CDR1 MNHNS and CDR2 SASEGT. Trimming left V 3 bases short and J 1 base short, with 9 bases between. CDR3 length: 14 amino acids. This CDR3 reads CASSDGRGNTEAFF. Written as DNA, the CDR3 is TGTGCCAGCAGTGATGGCAGGGGGAACACTGAAGCTTTCTTT.

This clone appeared a single time. This chain uses TRBV6-1 with TRBJ2-1; 8 nucleotides align to TRBD1. Germline CDR1 reads MNHNS; CDR2 reads SASEGT. CDR3 size: 16 residues. Germline trimming cut 4 bases from V and 7 bases from J; bases unmatched to any gene: 12. The CDR3 DNA follows: TGTGCCAGCAGTGTCCCAGGGGGCGGTATGGGGAATGAGCAGTTCTTC. Protein sequence: CASSVPGGGMGNEQFF.

The chain joins TRBV7-2 to TRBJ2-5, with a possible D match to TRBD2 (5 bases). The CDR3 spans 12 residues. V was cut by 6 bases and J by 13 bases, with 18 bases left in between. The germline V gene encodes CDR1 SGHTA and CDR2 FQGNSA. CDR3 sequence: CASRSLLGSLYF. The CDR3 region has the DNA TGTGCCAGCAGATCGCTCTTGGGGAGCCTGTACTTC.

A remark on this clone: Germline and junction disagree at one end, which may indicate a read error. The chain couples TRBV9 to TRBJ2-4; the match to TRBD1 covers 7 bases. CDR1 and CDR2 from the germline V gene are SGDLS and YYNGEE. The CDR3 consists of 14 residues. DNA of the CDR3: TGTGCCAGCAGCGCCACAGGGGCCAAAAACAGTCAGTACTTC. Its protein product is CASSATGAKNSQYF.

The chain combines TRBV28 with TRBJ2-1; D is ambiguous. The CDR3 totals 10 residues. The ends were cut back, 6 bases at V and 9 bases at J, with 6 bases in the middle. CDR1 and CDR2 (germline): MDHEN, SYDVKM. CDR3 nucleotides: TGTGCCAGCAGCTTCGGTGAGCAGTTCTTC. It is translated as CASSFGEQFF. Full variable domain (rest looked up from reference TRBV28 and TRBJ2-1): DVKVTQSSRYLVKRTGEKVFLECVQDMDHENMFWYRQDPGLGLRLIYFSYDVKMKEKGDIPEGYSVSREKKERFSLILESASTNQTSMYLCASSFGEQFFGPGTRLTVL.